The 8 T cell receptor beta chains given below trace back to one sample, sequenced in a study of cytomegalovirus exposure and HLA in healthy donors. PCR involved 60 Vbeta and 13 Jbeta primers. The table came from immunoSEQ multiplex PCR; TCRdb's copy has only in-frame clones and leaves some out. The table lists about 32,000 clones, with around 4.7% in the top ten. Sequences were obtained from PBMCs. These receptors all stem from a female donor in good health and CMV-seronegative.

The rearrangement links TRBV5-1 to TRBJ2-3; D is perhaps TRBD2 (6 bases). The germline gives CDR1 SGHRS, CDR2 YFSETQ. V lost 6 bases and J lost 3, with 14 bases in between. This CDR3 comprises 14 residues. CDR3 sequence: CASNRDGGTDTQYF. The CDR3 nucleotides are TGCGCCAGCAACCGGGACGGGGGTACAGATACGCAGTATTTT.

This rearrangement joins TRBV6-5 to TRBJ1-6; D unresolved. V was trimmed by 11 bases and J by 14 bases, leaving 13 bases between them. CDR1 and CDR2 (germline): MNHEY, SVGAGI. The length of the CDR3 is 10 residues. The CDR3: CAVGHEALHF. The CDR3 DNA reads TGTGCCGTCGGCCATGAGGCCCTCCACTTT.

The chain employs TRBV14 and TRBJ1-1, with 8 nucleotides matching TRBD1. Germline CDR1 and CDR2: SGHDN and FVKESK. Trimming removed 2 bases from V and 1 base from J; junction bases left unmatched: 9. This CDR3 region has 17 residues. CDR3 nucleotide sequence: TGTGCCAGCAGCCAAATCCTGCAGGGGGCAACGAACACTGAAGCTTTCTTT. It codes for CASSQILQGATNTEAFF.

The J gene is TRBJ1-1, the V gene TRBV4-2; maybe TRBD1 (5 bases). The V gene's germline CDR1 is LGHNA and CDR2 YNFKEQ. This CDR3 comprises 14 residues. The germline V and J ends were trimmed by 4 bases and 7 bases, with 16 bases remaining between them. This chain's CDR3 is CASSPSGEVSEAFF. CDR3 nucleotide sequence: TGTGCCAGCAGCCCTTCGGGGGAAGTGAGTGAAGCTTTCTTT.

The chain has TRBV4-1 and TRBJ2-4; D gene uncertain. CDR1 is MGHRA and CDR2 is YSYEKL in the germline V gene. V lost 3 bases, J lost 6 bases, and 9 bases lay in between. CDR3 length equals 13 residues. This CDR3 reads CASSQGGLNIQYF. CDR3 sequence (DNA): TGCGCCAGCAGCCAGGGTGGGCTAAACATTCAGTACTTC.

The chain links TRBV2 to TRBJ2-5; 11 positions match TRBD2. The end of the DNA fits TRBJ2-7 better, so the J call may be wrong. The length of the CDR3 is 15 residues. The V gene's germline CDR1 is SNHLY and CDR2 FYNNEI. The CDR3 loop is CASSDVAGGPYEQYF. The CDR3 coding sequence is TGTGCCAGCAGTGATGTAGCGGGGGGGCCGTACGAGCAGTACTTC.

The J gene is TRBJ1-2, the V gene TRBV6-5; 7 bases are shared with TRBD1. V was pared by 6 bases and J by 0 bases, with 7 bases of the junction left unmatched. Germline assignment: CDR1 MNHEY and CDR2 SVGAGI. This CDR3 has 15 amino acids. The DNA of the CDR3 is TGTGCCAGCAGATTACAGGGGACTGCTAACTATGGCTACACCTTC. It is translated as CASRLQGTANYGYTF.

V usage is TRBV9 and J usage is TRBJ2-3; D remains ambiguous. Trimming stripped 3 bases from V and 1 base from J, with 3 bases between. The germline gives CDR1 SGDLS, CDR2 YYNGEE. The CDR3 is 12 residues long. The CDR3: CASSAGTDTQYF. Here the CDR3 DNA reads TGTGCCAGCAGCGCAGGCACAGATACGCAGTATTTT.